This entry lists 4 T cell receptor beta chains sequenced from one sample in a study of T cells in Graves' hyperthyroidism and ophthalmopathy. TCR beta CDR3 regions were amplified from RNA. A first-round RT-PCR of the TCR CDR3 used the HTBI primer set. TCRdb ran MiXCR on the multiplex PCR reads and lists one entry per CDR3 protein. Seen here are approximately 630,000 distinct CDR3 sequences, around 15% observed once, and the top ten hold 3.5% to 4%. Sequenced material: blood. These receptors were obtained from a woman in her thirties with Graves' hyperthyroidism.

This clonotype was detected only a few times. The rearrangement uses TRBV5-1 and TRBJ2-7, with 9 nucleotides matching TRBD1. There are 14 residues in the CDR3. Germline assignment: CDR1 SGHRS and CDR2 YFSETQ. V shed 5 bases and J 7 bases; nucleotides not matched to a gene: 10. The CDR3 DNA follows: TGCGCCAGCAGAACCGCCGGGACAGGGATGGAGCAGTACTTC. Translated: CASRTAGTGMEQYF. The full variable domain, its missing parts supplied by reference TRBV5-1 and TRBJ2-7, is KAGVTQTPRYLIKTRGQQVTLSCSPISGHRSVSWYQQTPGQGLQFLFEYFSETQRNKGNFPGRFSGRQFSNSRSEMNVSTLELGDSALYLCASRTAGTGMEQYFGPGTRLTVT.

This clonotype appeared a few times. The chain recombines TRBV6-1 with TRBJ1-2; D not resolved. The CDR3 runs to 16 residues. Germline values: CDR1 MNHNS, CDR2 SASEGT. Trimming pared 3 bases from V and 5 bases from J, leaving 19 bases between. The CDR3 DNA is TGTGCCAGCAGTGAGCACCGGACGGAATTTGGATATGGCTACACCTTC. Amino acid sequence: CASSEHRTEFGYGYTF.

Ten or more counts support this clonotype. V usage is TRBV3-1 and J usage is TRBJ1-1; D is unclear. The CDR3 has 13 amino acids. Germline-derived CDR1 and CDR2 are LGHDT and YNNKEL (reference sequence). V was cut by 2 bases and J by 1 base, with 5 bases left in between. The CDR3 loop is CASSQIRNTEAFF. The DNA of the CDR3 is TGTGCCAGCAGCCAAATAAGGAACACTGAAGCTTTCTTT.

The table lists this clonotype with a few counts. The rearrangement joins TRBV4-1 to TRBJ2-7; TRBD1 agrees at 8 bases. The V and J ends lost 1 base and 7 bases, in that order; junction bases with no gene match: 9. CDR1 and CDR2 (germline): MGHRA, YSYEKL. CDR3 size: 15 residues. CDR3 in DNA: TGCGCCAGCAGCCAAGGGGAGACAGGGGTTCGGGAGCAGTACTTC. Its protein product is CASSQGETGVREQYF.